This entry concerns a single T cell receptor beta chain. Trimming shortened V by 1 base and J by 5 bases, and 15 bases separated the two germline ends. There are 16 residues in the CDR3. CDR1 and CDR2 from the germline V gene are SEHNR and FQNEAQ (reference sequence). The source of the sample is a study of shared clonotypes between healthy human individuals. Replicate PCRs run on sorted subsets employed approximately 180 ng DNA, some 33,000 T cell genomes. The repertoire was sequenced with immunoSEQ multiplex PCR; TCRdb's copy has only in-frame clones and lacks some. The table includes hundreds of thousands of clones, approximately 73% detected once.

Sequenced sample: memory CD4+ T cells sorted from blood. The subset was: CD45RA-negative fraction. This rearrangement joins TRBV7-9 to TRBJ2-4, with D possibly being TRBD1 or TRBD2 (5 bases each). The source is a woman between 25 and 40 years old in good health. The CDR3 here is CASSLGGSEGQNIQYF. CDR3 DNA: TGTGCCAGCAGCTTAGGAGGTAGCGAGGGGCAAAACATTCAGTACTTC.